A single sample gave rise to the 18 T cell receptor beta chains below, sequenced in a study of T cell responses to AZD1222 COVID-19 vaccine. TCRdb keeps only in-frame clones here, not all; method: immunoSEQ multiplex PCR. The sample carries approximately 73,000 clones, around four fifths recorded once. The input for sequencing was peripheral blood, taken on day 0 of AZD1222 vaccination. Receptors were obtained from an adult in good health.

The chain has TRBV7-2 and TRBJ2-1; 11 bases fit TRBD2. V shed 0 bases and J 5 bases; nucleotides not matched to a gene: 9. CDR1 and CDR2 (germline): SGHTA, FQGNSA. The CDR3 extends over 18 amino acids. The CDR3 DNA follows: TGTGCCAGCAGCTTAGCTAAGTGGGTTAGCGGGAGGGACAATGAGCAGTTCTTC. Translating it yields CASSLAKWVSGRDNEQFF. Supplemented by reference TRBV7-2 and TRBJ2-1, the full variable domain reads GAGVSQSPSNKVTEKGKDVELRCDPISGHTALYWYRQSLGQGLEFLIYFQGNSAPDKSGLPSDRFSAERTGGSVSTLTIQRTQQEDSAVYLCASSLAKWVSGRDNEQFFGPGTRLTVL.

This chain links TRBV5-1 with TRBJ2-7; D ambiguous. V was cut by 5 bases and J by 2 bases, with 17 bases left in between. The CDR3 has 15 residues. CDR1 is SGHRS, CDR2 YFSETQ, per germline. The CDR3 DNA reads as TGCGCCAGCAGTATGACGTCCGGGCCCCCCTACGAGCAGTACTTC. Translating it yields CASSMTSGPPYEQYF.

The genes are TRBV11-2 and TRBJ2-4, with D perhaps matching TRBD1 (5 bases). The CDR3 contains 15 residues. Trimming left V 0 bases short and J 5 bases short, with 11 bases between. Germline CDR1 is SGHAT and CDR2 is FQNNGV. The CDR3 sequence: CASSLDSRAQNIQYF. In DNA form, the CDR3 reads TGTGCCAGCAGCTTAGATTCCAGGGCTCAAAACATTCAGTACTTC.

In DNA, the CDR3 is TGTGCCAGCAGCTTAGGGGGTATGAACTATGGCTACACCTTC. This codes for CASSLGGMNYGYTF. This chain connects TRBV7-2 to TRBJ1-2; D call uncertain. Deletions cut 1 base from V and 2 bases from J, with 8 bases between. The CDR3 contains 14 residues. Germline V CDR1 and CDR2: SGHTA, FQGNSA.

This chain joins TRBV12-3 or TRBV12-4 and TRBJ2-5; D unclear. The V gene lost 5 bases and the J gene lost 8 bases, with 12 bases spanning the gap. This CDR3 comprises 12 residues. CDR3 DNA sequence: TGTGCCAGCAGTCGACTGTGGGGTACCCAGTACTTC. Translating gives CASSRLWGTQYF.

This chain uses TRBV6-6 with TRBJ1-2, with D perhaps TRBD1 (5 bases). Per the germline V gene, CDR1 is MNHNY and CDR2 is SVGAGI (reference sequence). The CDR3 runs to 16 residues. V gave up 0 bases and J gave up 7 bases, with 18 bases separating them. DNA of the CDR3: TGTGCCAGCAGTTACTCGGGTTTCGGCCAGGGTGGTGGCTACACCTTC. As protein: CASSYSGFGQGGGYTF.

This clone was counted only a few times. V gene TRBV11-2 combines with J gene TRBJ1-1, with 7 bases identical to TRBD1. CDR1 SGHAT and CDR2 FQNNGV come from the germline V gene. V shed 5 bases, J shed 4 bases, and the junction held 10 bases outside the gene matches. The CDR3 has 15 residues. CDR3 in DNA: TGTGCCAGCAGCCCGTTGACAGGGTCGGCCACTGAAGCTTTCTTT. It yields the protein CASSPLTGSATEAFF.

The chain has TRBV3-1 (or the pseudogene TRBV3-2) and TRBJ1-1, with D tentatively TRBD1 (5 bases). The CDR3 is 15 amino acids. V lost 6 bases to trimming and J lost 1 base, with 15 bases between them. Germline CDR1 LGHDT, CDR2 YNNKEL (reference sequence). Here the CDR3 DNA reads TGTGCCAGCAGTCCTTCCGACAGACCGAACACTGAAGCTTTCTTT. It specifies CASSPSDRPNTEAFF.

The CDR3 here is CASCRTGFADTQYF. In DNA form, the CDR3 reads TGTGCCAGCTGTCGGACAGGTTTCGCAGATACGCAGTATTTT. The chain is built from TRBV5-8 and TRBJ2-3, with 7 bases that match TRBD1. The length of the CDR3 is 14 residues. In germline, CDR1 is SGHTS, CDR2 YDEGEE. Trimming took 7 bases from V and 4 from J; bases not matched to a gene: 9.

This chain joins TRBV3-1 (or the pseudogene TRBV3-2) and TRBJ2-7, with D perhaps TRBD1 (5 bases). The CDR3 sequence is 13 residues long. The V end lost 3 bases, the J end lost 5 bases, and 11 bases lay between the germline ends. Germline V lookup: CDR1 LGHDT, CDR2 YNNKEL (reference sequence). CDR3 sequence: CASSQQGQHEQYF. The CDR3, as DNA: TGTGCCAGCAGCCAGCAGGGCCAACACGAGCAGTACTTC.

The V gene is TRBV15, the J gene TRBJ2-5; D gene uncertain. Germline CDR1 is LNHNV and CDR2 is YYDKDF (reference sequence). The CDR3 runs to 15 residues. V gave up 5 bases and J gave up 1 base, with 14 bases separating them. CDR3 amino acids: CATSPQALVQETQYF. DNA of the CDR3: TGTGCCACCAGCCCCCAGGCCCTCGTCCAAGAGACCCAGTACTTC.

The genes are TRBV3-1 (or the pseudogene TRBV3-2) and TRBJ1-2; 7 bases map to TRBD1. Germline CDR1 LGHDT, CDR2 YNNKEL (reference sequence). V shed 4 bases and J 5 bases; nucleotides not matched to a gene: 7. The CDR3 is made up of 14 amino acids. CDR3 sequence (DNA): TGTGCCAGCAGCCCGGACACCAGGGGGTATGGCTACACCTTC. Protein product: CASSPDTRGYGYTF.

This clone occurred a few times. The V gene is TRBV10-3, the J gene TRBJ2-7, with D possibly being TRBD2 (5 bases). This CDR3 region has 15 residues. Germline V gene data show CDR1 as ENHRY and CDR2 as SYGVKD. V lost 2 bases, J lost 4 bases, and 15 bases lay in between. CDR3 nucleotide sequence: TGTGCCATCAGTGAGGGCGCACCCGGAGGTTACGAGCAGTACTTC. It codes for CAISEGAPGGYEQYF.

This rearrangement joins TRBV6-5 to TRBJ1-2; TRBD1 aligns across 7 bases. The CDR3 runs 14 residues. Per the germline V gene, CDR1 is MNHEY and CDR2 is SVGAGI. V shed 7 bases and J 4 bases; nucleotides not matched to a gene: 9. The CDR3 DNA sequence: TGTGCCAGCACCCCGGCAGGGGGGGTCTATGGCTACACCTTC. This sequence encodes CASTPAGGVYGYTF.

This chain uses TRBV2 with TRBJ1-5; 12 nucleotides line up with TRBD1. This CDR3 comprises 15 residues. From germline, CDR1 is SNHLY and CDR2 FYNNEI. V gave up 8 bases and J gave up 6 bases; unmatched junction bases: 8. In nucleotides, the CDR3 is TGTGCCAGCGTCGGGACAGGGGGCTTTGGTCAGCCCCAGCATTTT. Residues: CASVGTGGFGQPQHF. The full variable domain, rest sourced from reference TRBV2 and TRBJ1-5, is EPEVTQTPSHQVTQMGQEVILRCVPISNHLYFYWYRQILGQKVEFLVSFYNNEISEKSEIFDDQFSVERPDGSNFTLKIRSTKLEDSAMYFCASVGTGGFGQPQHFGDGTRLSIL.

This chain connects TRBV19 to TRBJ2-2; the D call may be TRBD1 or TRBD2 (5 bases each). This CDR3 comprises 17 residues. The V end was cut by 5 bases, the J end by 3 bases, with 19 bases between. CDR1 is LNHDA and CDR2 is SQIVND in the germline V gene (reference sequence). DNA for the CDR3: TGTGCCAGTAGTTTGTTACCGGGACGGGGAGACACCGGGGAGCTGTTTTTT. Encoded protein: CASSLLPGRGDTGELFF.

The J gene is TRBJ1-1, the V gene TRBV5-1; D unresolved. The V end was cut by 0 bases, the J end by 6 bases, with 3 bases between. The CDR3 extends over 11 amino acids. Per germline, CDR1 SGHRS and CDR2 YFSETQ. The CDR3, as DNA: TGCGCCAGCAGCTTGGGGGCTGAAGCTTTCTTT. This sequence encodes CASSLGAEAFF.

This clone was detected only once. CDR3 protein: CASSESGGNEQFF. The CDR3 nucleotides are TGCGCCAGCAGTGAATCTGGGGGCAATGAGCAGTTCTTC. The V gene is TRBV10-1, the J gene TRBJ2-1, with D perhaps being TRBD1 or TRBD2 (5 bases each). V gave up 3 bases and J gave up 6 bases, with 9 bases separating them. Germline CDR1 reads WNHNN; CDR2 reads SYGVQD (reference sequence). There are 13 residues in the CDR3.